One TCR beta chain is described in this entry. Per germline, CDR1 SGHVS and CDR2 FNYEAQ. The V end was cut by 3 bases, the J end by 7 bases, with 11 bases between. This CDR3 has 13 residues. A sample-barcoded 5' primer and a J-beta primer mix were used in a second PCR of roughly 7 to 11 cycles. TCRdb fed the 5' RACE reads into MiXCR, producing one record per CDR3 protein. This table holds more than 1,400,000 distinct CDR3 sequences, roughly 40% found once. Total RNA amounts of at least 5 micrograms were extracted per sample. This sample is part of a study of blood T cells in healthy people across ages.

Sequenced: blood. V is TRBV7-6 and J is TRBJ2-3; D ambiguous. The sequence was obtained from a woman aged 18-29 years in good health. The DNA of the CDR3 is TGTGCCAGCAGCTTGTCCGTTATTAATACGCAGTATTTT. Translation gives CASSLSVINTQYF.